A selection of T cell receptor beta chains follows, all from one sample in a study of shared clonotypes between healthy human individuals. Sequenced by immunoSEQ multiplex PCR; TCRdb stores in-frame clones only, minus some. Among around 700,000 clones listed, around 90% were seen once. Sequenced input: naive CD8+ T cells sorted from blood. The receptors derive from a man aged 25-40 years in good health. Each CDR3 is given with its conserved first and last residue. D genes are given only for firm matches. Clone size appears in some rows only: once, few, many, or a class for an expanded clone.

D gene: -
CDR3 length: 12
J gene: TRBJ2-7
clone size: -
V gene: TRBV2
CDR3 protein: CASKTGYYEQYF
CDR3 DNA: TGTGCCAGCAAGACAGGCTACTACGAGCAGTACTTC

D gene: TRBD2
CDR3 length: 15
J gene: TRBJ2-3
clone size: -
V gene: TRBV27
CDR3 protein: CASSPGLAGGDTQYF
CDR3 DNA: TGTGCCAGCTCCCCGGGACTAGCGGGAGGGGATACGCAGTATTTT

D gene: -
CDR3 length: 16
J gene: TRBJ1-5
clone size: -
V gene: TRBV4-1
CDR3 protein: CASSQGRGRSNQPQHF
CDR3 DNA: TGCGCCAGCAGCCAAGGACGGGGTCGGAGCAATCAGCCCCAGCATTTT

D gene: TRBD2
CDR3 length: 12
J gene: TRBJ2-1
clone size: -
V gene: TRBV29-1
CDR3 protein: CSLGGTTLEQFF
CDR3 DNA: TGCAGCCTTGGAGGGACTACGTTAGAGCAGTTCTTC

D gene: TRBD1
CDR3 length: 19
J gene: TRBJ2-1
clone size: -
V gene: TRBV4-1
CDR3 protein: CASSNSGGLGQGAGGEQFF
CDR3 DNA: TGCGCCAGCAGCAACTCAGGGGGATTGGGACAGGGGGCTGGAGGTGAGCAGTTCTTC

D gene: -
CDR3 length: 12
J gene: TRBJ2-6
clone size: -
V gene: TRBV18
CDR3 protein: CASSLGANVLTF
CDR3 DNA: TGTGCCAGCTCACTCGGGGCCAACGTCCTGACTTTC

D gene: -
CDR3 length: 13
J gene: TRBJ2-3
clone size: -
V gene: TRBV4-1
CDR3 protein: CASSPLRTDTQYF
CDR3 DNA: TGCGCCAGCAGCCCCCTTAGGACAGATACGCAGTATTTT

D gene: -
CDR3 length: 13
J gene: TRBJ2-7
clone size: once
V gene: TRBV7-8
CDR3 protein: CASSPGPANEQYF
CDR3 DNA: TGTGCCAGCAGCCCTGGACCAGCCAACGAGCAGTACTTC

D gene: -
CDR3 length: 14
J gene: TRBJ1-1
clone size: -
V gene: TRBV30
CDR3 protein: CAWSALGGYTEAFF
CDR3 DNA: TGTGCCTGGAGCGCCCTGGGAGGGTACACTGAAGCTTTCTTT

D gene: -
CDR3 length: 18
J gene: TRBJ2-1
clone size: once
V gene: TRBV9
CDR3 protein: CASSVEGNSASSYNEQFF
CDR3 DNA: TGTGCCAGCAGCGTAGAGGGGAATTCAGCCAGCTCCTACAATGAGCAGTTCTTC

D gene: -
CDR3 length: 15
J gene: TRBJ2-2
clone size: -
V gene: TRBV27
CDR3 protein: CASSPFKWNTGELFF
CDR3 DNA: TGTGCCAGCAGTCCATTCAAATGGAACACCGGGGAGCTGTTTTTT

D gene: TRBD2
CDR3 length: 16
J gene: TRBJ2-1
clone size: -
V gene: TRBV19
CDR3 protein: CASKQSGKSSYNEQFF
CDR3 DNA: TGTGCCAGTAAACAAAGCGGGAAGAGCTCCTACAATGAGCAGTTCTTC

D gene: TRBD2
CDR3 length: 20
J gene: TRBJ2-7
clone size: -
V gene: TRBV13
CDR3 protein: CASSSYTGTSGRAAPYEQYF
CDR3 DNA: TGTGCCAGCAGCTCCTACACCGGGACTAGCGGGAGGGCCGCCCCCTACGAGCAGTACTTC

D gene: TRBD1
CDR3 length: 16
J gene: TRBJ2-7
clone size: -
V gene: TRBV10-3
CDR3 protein: CAISESKTGGLYEQYF
CDR3 DNA: TGTGCCATCAGTGAGTCAAAGACAGGGGGACTCTACGAGCAGTACTTC

D gene: -
CDR3 length: 15
J gene: TRBJ1-1
clone size: once
V gene: TRBV19
CDR3 protein: CASSIFIGSNTEAFF
CDR3 DNA: TGTGCCAGTAGTATCTTTATAGGTTCGAACACTGAAGCTTTCTTT